These 7 T cell receptor beta chains came from one sample sequenced in a study of blood T cell repertoires in COVID-19. Using immunoSEQ multiplex PCR, the repertoire was profiled, and TCRdb retains in-frame clones only, with some absent. This sample carries 40,000 to 50,000 clones, approximately 91% of them seen once, and the ten largest clones take 0.3% to 0.5%. The specimen sequenced was peripheral blood. All receptors come from a human donor in a cohort sampled during active COVID-19.

The chain couples TRBV5-4 to TRBJ2-7, with 9 bases lining up with TRBD1. The CDR3 spans 15 residues. J lost 0 bases, V lost 4 bases, and 5 bases had no gene match. Looked up from germline, CDR1 is SGHNT and CDR2 is YYREEE (reference sequence). The CDR3: CASSPGTGSSYEQYF. The CDR3 nucleotides are TGTGCCAGCAGCCCCGGGACAGGGTCCTCCTACGAGCAGTACTTC.

V and J are TRBV6-2 or TRBV6-3 and TRBJ2-5; TRBD1 matches 10 bases. This CDR3 spans 16 amino acids. Trimming removed 5 bases from V and 2 bases from J; junction bases left unmatched: 8. Germline lookup yields CDR1 MNHEY and CDR2 SVGEGT. The CDR3 sequence: CASSTWGQGIQETQYF. CDR3 DNA sequence: TGTGCCAGCAGTACGTGGGGACAGGGGATACAAGAGACCCAGTACTTC.

A few counts support this clone. The CDR3 here is CASSQRSHNSPLHF. Written as DNA, the CDR3 is TGTGCCAGTAGCCAGAGGTCCCATAATTCACCCCTCCACTTT. The chain has TRBV19 and TRBJ1-6; no reliable D call. CDR3 length: 14 amino acids. Germline V gene sequence: CDR1 LNHDA, CDR2 SQIVND (reference sequence). V was pared by 6 bases and J by 5 bases, with 11 bases between.

The chain carries TRBV20-1 and TRBJ1-5; D is ambiguous. Trimming took 3 bases from V and 3 from J, leaving 9 bases between them. This CDR3 comprises 13 residues. The germline gives CDR1 DFQATT, CDR2 SNEGSKA (reference sequence). CDR3 region: CSASVQSNQPQHF. The CDR3 coding sequence is TGCAGTGCTAGTGTTCAGTCCAATCAGCCCCAGCATTTT.

The chain employs TRBV19 and TRBJ1-2, with 9 positions matching TRBD1. J gave up 3 bases and V 1 base, and 9 bases lay outside the gene matches. Germline CDR1 LNHDA, CDR2 SQIVND (reference sequence). This CDR3 has 17 residues. The CDR3 is CASSIVSGTGLDYGYTF. CDR3 coding DNA: TGTGCCAGTAGTATAGTTTCCGGGACAGGGCTCGACTATGGCTACACCTTC.

V usage is TRBV25-1 and J usage is TRBJ1-2; no clear D. Germline assignment: CDR1 MGHDK and CDR2 SYGVNS. Trimming removed 4 bases at V and 5 bases at J, with 14 bases between. CDR3 length: 14 amino acids. DNA for the CDR3: TGTGCCAGCAGTGGGACTGAGGGATCGTATGGCTACACCTTC. This encodes CASSGTEGSYGYTF.

The CDR3 coding sequence is TGTGCCAGCAGTGCCCGTGGGGTGGCAGGAGGGGGCAATCAGCCCCAGCATTTT. As protein: CASSARGVAGGGNQPQHF. The V and J genes are TRBV6-1 and TRBJ1-5; TRBD1 might be the D (5 bases). Germline CDR1 and CDR2: MNHNS and SASEGT. The V end lost 4 bases, the J end lost 2 bases, and 21 bases lay between the germline ends. CDR3 length equals 18 residues.